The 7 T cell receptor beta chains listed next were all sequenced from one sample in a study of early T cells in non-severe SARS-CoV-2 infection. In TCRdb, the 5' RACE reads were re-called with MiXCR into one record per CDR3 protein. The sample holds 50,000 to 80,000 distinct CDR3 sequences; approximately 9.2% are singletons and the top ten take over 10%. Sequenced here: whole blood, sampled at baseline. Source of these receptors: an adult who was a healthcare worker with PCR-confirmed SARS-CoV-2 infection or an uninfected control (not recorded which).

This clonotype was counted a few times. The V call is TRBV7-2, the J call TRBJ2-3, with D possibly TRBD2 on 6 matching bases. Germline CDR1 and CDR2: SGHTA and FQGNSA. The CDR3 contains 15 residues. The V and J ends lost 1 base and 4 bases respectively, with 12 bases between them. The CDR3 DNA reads TGTGCCAGCAGCTTAGGTGCCGGGAGCTCAGATACGCAGTATTTT. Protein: CASSLGAGSSDTQYF.

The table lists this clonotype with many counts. The CDR3 DNA reads TGTGCCAGCAGCCAAGATTTCGAGACAGGGAACACAGATACGCAGTATTTT. Its protein is CASSQDFETGNTDTQYF. V usage is TRBV3-1 and J usage is TRBJ2-3; TRBD1 aligns across 7 bases. The CDR3 sequence is 17 residues long. Germline V gives CDR1 LGHDT, CDR2 YNNKEL (reference sequence). After removal of 0 bases from V and 2 bases from J, the junction contained 8 bases not matched to a gene.

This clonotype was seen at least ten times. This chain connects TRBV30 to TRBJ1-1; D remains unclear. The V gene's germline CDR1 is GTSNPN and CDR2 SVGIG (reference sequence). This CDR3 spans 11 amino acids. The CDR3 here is CALERNTEAFF. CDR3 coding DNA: TGTGCGCTTGAAAGGAACACTGAAGCTTTCTTT.

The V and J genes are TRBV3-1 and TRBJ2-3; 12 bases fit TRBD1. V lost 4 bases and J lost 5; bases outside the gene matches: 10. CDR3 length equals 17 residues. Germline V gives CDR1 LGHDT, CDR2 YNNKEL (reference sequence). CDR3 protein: CASSLLTGQGAGDTQYF. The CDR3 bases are TGTGCCAGCAGCCTGCTAACGGGACAGGGGGCCGGAGATACGCAGTATTTT.

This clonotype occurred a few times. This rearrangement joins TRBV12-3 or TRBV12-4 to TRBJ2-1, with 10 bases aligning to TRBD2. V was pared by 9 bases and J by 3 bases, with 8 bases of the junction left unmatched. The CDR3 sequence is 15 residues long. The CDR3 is CASGSGTSVYNEQFF. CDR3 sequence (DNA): TGTGCCAGTGGTTCCGGGACTAGCGTCTACAATGAGCAGTTCTTC.

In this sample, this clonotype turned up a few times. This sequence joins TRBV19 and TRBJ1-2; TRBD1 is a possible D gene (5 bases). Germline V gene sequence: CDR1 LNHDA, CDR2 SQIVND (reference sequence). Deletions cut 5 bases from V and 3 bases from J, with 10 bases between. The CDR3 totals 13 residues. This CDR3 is CASSGDGYYGYTF. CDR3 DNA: TGTGCCAGTAGTGGGGACGGCTACTATGGCTACACCTTC.

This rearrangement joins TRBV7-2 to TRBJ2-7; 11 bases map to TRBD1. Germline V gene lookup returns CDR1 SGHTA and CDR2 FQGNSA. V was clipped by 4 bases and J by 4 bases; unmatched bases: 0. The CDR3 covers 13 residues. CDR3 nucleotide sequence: TGTGCCAGCAGCTGGGACAGGGGGTACGAGCAGTACTTC. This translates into CASSWDRGYEQYF.